Each of the 18 T cell receptor beta chains below was sequenced from the same sample in a study of blood T cells in healthy people across ages. A sample-barcoded 5' primer and a J-beta primer mix were used in a second PCR of about 6 to 11 cycles. TCRdb recomputed calls from the 5' RACE reads with MiXCR, one row per CDR3 protein. Found here are about 770,000 distinct CDR3 sequences, under 45% of them singletons; the top ten hold around 18%. The sequenced material came from blood. These receptors were taken from a man between 60 and 75 years old in good health.

A few counts support this clonotype. The chain employs TRBV20-1 and TRBJ2-4, with D maybe TRBD2 (5 bases). The DNA end lines up better with TRBJ2-7; the J call may be wrong. Germline V gene sequence: CDR1 DFQATT, CDR2 SNEGSKA (reference sequence). There are 17 residues in the CDR3. CDR3 protein: CSASKVADLPESGEQYF. DNA of the CDR3: TGCAGTGCTAGCAAGGTCGCAGACCTACCCGAAAGCGGCGAGCAGTACTTC.

This clonotype was picked up a small number of times. The chain combines TRBV9 with TRBJ2-3; the match to TRBD1 covers 9 bases. The CDR3 contains 13 residues. V shed 5 bases and J 5 bases; nucleotides not matched to a gene: 3. CDR1 is SGDLS, CDR2 YYNGEE, per germline. Written as DNA, the CDR3 is TGTGCCAGCAGTACAGGGGGCAAAGATACGCAGTATTTT. It translates to CASSTGGKDTQYF.

This clonotype came up a few times. The chain carries TRBV5-1 and TRBJ2-7; D gene uncertain. The CDR3 sequence is 15 residues long. The ends were cut back, 1 base at V and 0 bases at J, with 11 bases in the middle. The V gene's germline CDR1 is SGHRS and CDR2 YFSETQ. Written as DNA, the CDR3 is TGCGCCAGCAGCTTGCGTCCGGAGAGCTCCTACGAGCAGTACTTC. This gives the protein CASSLRPESSYEQYF.

The chain recombines TRBV6-5 with TRBJ2-1; D gene unclear. The germline CDR1 and CDR2 sequences are MNHEY and SVGAGI. CDR3 size: 16 residues. V lost 2 bases and J 0 bases, leaving 11 bases between the germline ends. The chain's CDR3 is CASSYDGQSSYNEQFF. In DNA, the CDR3 is TGTGCCAGCAGTTACGACGGCCAAAGCTCCTACAATGAGCAGTTCTTC.

This chain joins TRBV6-1 and TRBJ2-1; D not certain. The J call may be faulty, since TRBJ2-7 better matches the DNA end. The CDR3 totals 16 residues. Germline V gene sequence: CDR1 MNHNS, CDR2 SASEGT. The CDR3 loop is CASSLLGGESYNEQYF. CDR3 in DNA: TGTGCCAGCAGCCTGCTCGGCGGCGAGTCCTACAATGAGCAGTACTTC.

The rearrangement links TRBV14 to TRBJ1-6; D unclear. Germline CDR1 reads SGHDN; CDR2 reads FVKESK. CDR3 size: 18 residues. V gave up 0 bases and J gave up 0 bases, with 12 bases separating them. This CDR3 is CASSQEAPWNSYNSPLHF. Here the CDR3 DNA reads TGTGCCAGCAGCCAAGAAGCCCCTTGGAACTCCTATAATTCACCCCTCCACTTT.

The rearrangement links TRBV6-4 to TRBJ2-1, with 11 bases fitting TRBD2. V trimming: 5 bases; J trimming: 1 base; junction bases outside the gene matches: 7. The CDR3 is made up of 17 amino acids. The germline gives CDR1 MRHNA, CDR2 SNTAGT. This CDR3 is CASSPGTSGASYNEQFF. The CDR3, as DNA: TGTGCCAGCAGTCCCGGGACTAGCGGAGCATCCTACAATGAGCAGTTCTTC.

This chain uses TRBV6-6 with TRBJ2-3; D gene uncertain. The CDR3 loop spans 16 amino acids. Germline V gene data show CDR1 as MNHNY and CDR2 as SVGAGI (reference sequence). Trimming left V 0 bases short and J 0 bases short, with 10 bases between. For the CDR3, the DNA is TGTGCCAGCAGTTACTCGTTAGAACTTAGCACAGATACGCAGTATTTT. Translating gives CASSYSLELSTDTQYF.

Worth noting for this clonotype: One junction end disagrees with the germline gene, perhaps due to a read error. The chain has TRBV12-3 or TRBV12-4 and TRBJ1-2; TRBD1 matches 9 bases. The CDR3 covers 15 residues. The CDR3 nucleotides read TGTGCCAGCAGTTTATCGGGACAGGGTAACTATAGCTACACCTTC. Its protein is CASSLSGQGNYSYTF.

Comments on this clonotype: Being one base from a much bigger clone, this may be a read error. CDR3 nucleotide sequence: TGTGCCTGCAGTTTTATTCGGGGGCGGTGGACTGAAGCTTTCTTT. Its translation: CACSFIRGRWTEAFF. This chain connects TRBV12-3 or TRBV12-4 to TRBJ1-1; D possibly corresponds to TRBD1 (6 bases). The CDR3 extends over 15 amino acids.

V and J are TRBV28 and TRBJ1-6; 8 bases line up with TRBD1. The CDR3 covers 16 residues. Germline CDR1 reads MDHEN; CDR2 reads SYDVKM. V lost 6 bases and J lost 2; bases outside the gene matches: 6. The CDR3 sequence is CASRDRESPYNSPLHF. CDR3 coding DNA: TGTGCCAGCAGGGACAGGGAGAGCCCCTATAATTCACCCCTCCACTTT.

V usage is TRBV20-1 and J usage is TRBJ2-6; D ambiguous. The CDR3 has 17 residues. Germline V gene lookup returns CDR1 DFQATT and CDR2 SNEGSKA (reference sequence). Deletions cut 0 bases from V and 2 bases from J, with 14 bases between. The CDR3 bases are TGCAGTGCTAGAGATATGGCATACCCCACTGGGGCCAACGTCCTGACTTTC. It translates to CSARDMAYPTGANVLTF.

Comment on this clonotype: The junction shows a germline mismatch at one end, possibly a read error. The chain joins TRBV7-9 to TRBJ1-4; D remains ambiguous. The CDR3 runs 16 residues. The germline V gene has CDR1 SEHNR and CDR2 FQNEAQ (reference sequence). CDR3 coding DNA: TGTACCAGCAGCTTGTCTGGGGTCGGGTCTAATGAAAAACTGTTTTTT. As protein: CTSSLSGVGSNEKLFF.

For the CDR3, the DNA is TGTGCCAGCAGTCTCATGGCAGGAACTAACTATGGCTACACCTTC. This codes for CASSLMAGTNYGYTF. The chain combines TRBV12-3 or TRBV12-4 with TRBJ1-2; D is ambiguous. The CDR3 is 15 residues long. The ends were cut back, 5 bases at V and 0 bases at J, with 13 bases in the middle.

This clonotype was counted many times. The rearrangement links TRBV29-1 to TRBJ2-5, with D hard to call. This CDR3 has 12 residues. Trimming removed 5 bases at V and 3 bases at J, with 10 bases between. The germline CDR1 and CDR2 sequences are SQVTM and ANQGSEA. As DNA, the CDR3 is TGCAGCGTTTCCGGAGCGAAAGAGACCCAGTACTTC. Protein product: CSVSGAKETQYF.

This chain uses TRBV6-6 with TRBJ1-2; D is uncertain. This CDR3 has 12 amino acids. Germline V lookup: CDR1 MNHNY, CDR2 SVGAGI (reference sequence). V gave up 7 bases and J gave up 8 bases, with 14 bases separating them. CDR3 protein: CASNSPQTGYTF. CDR3 coding DNA: TGTGCCAGCAACAGCCCCCAGACGGGCTACACCTTC.

This chain uses TRBV28 with TRBJ1-2; D unclear. Germline-derived CDR1 and CDR2 are MDHEN and SYDVKM. V was clipped by 2 bases and J by 8 bases, with 6 bases between them. The CDR3 has 11 amino acids. The CDR3 region has the DNA TGTGCCAGCAGTTTAACTCGGGGCTACACCTTC. Amino acid sequence: CASSLTRGYTF.

The V call is TRBV20-1, the J call TRBJ2-7, with TRBD1 as a possible D gene (6 bases). The CDR3 has 15 amino acids. In germline, CDR1 is DFQATT, CDR2 SNEGSKA (reference sequence). The ends were cut back, 3 bases at V and 0 bases at J, with 15 bases in the middle. This chain's CDR3 is CSASLRQGLSYEQYF. The CDR3 nucleotides are TGCAGTGCTAGTTTAAGGCAGGGGCTCTCCTACGAGCAGTACTTC.